The 18 T cell receptor beta chains below come from one sample, sequenced in a study of blood T cell repertoires in COVID-19. The data were produced by immunoSEQ multiplex PCR, yet TCRdb's version contains in-frame clones alone and is incomplete. This table has approximately 200,000 clones, 70% to 90% appearing once. Sequencing was carried out using PBMCs or T cells enriched from blood (not recorded which). The receptors here all came from a man aged 25-40 years who had recovered from COVID-19.

The chain combines TRBV5-1 with TRBJ2-7; D perhaps matches TRBD1 (6 bases). Trimming took 0 bases from V and 3 from J, leaving 10 bases between them. This CDR3 has 14 residues. The germline gives CDR1 SGHRS, CDR2 YFSETQ. The DNA for the CDR3 is TGCGCCAGCAGCTTGGCGACAGGACACTACGAGCAGTACTTC. Its protein product is CASSLATGHYEQYF. The full variable domain, with the rest looked up from reference TRBV5-1 and TRBJ2-7, is KAGVTQTPRYLIKTRGQQVTLSCSPISGHRSVSWYQQTPGQGLQFLFEYFSETQRNKGNFPGRFSGRQFSNSRSEMNVSTLELGDSALYLCASSLATGHYEQYFGPGTRLTVT.

This clone was detected once. V and J are TRBV21-1 and TRBJ1-1; TRBD1 is taken as the D call from the table, unchecked against the DNA. TRBV21-1 is described as a pseudogene. This CDR3 region has 13 residues. Here the CDR3 reads CGSGDRRVTEAFF. The DNA of the CDR3 is TGTGGATCCGGGGACAGGAGAGTCACTGAAGCTTTCTTT.

V gene TRBV2 combines with J gene TRBJ2-7; weak D call: TRBD2 (7 bases). Trimming shortened V by 11 bases and J by 2 bases, and 16 bases separated the two germline ends. This CDR3 has 13 residues. CDR1 and CDR2 from the germline V gene are SNHLY and FYNNEI. The CDR3 DNA is TGTGCCGCAGGGGCTAGCGGAACCTACGAGCAGTACTTC. The encoded protein is CAAGASGTYEQYF.

This rearrangement joins TRBV19 to TRBJ1-5; 7 nucleotides match TRBD1. CDR3 length: 15 residues. Germline V CDR1 and CDR2: LNHDA, SQIVND (reference sequence). V trimming: 5 bases; J trimming: 6 bases; junction bases outside the gene matches: 10. The CDR3 sequence is CASSPDRVRGQPQHF. The CDR3 coding sequence is TGTGCCAGTAGTCCCGACAGGGTGAGGGGTCAGCCCCAGCATTTT.

This clone was seen a few times. The rearrangement joins TRBV19 to TRBJ1-5; D is possibly TRBD1 (6 bases). V gave up 4 bases and J gave up 2 bases, with 15 bases separating them. CDR3 length: 16 amino acids. The germline gives CDR1 LNHDA, CDR2 SQIVND (reference sequence). Here the CDR3 reads CASSTTGTVGNQPQHF. In DNA, the CDR3 is TGTGCCAGTAGTACCACAGGGACGGTGGGCAATCAGCCCCAGCATTTT.

The rearrangement uses TRBV7-2 and TRBJ1-2, with D possibly matching TRBD1 (5 bases). Trimming pared 5 bases from V and 4 bases from J, leaving 17 bases between. Germline V CDR1 and CDR2: SGHTA, FQGNSA. The CDR3 is 15 residues long. CDR3 coding DNA: TGTGCCAGCAGCGGGGGGGGGAACAGCCGCTATGGCTACACCTTC. Residues: CASSGGGNSRYGYTF. The full variable domain, in which reference TRBV7-2 and TRBJ1-2 provide the parts outside the CDR3, is GAGVSQSPSNKVTEKGKDVELRCDPISGHTALYWYRQSLGQGLEFLIYFQGNSAPDKSGLPSDRFSAERTGGSVSTLTIQRTQQEDSAVYLCASSGGGNSRYGYTFGSGTRLTVV.

The V call is TRBV5-1, the J call TRBJ1-4; D possibly corresponds to TRBD1 (6 bases). The germline gives CDR1 SGHRS, CDR2 YFSETQ. The CDR3 is 13 amino acids. Trimming shortened V by 6 bases and J by 4 bases, and 10 bases separated the two germline ends. The DNA for the CDR3 is TGCGCCAGCAAAAACAGGGATAATGAAAAACTGTTTTTT. This encodes CASKNRDNEKLFF.

The gene calls are TRBV5-4 and TRBJ1-2; 10 nucleotides match TRBD1. This CDR3 is 13 amino acids long. The V gene end was trimmed by 3 bases and the J gene end by 7 bases; junction bases not matched to a gene: 3. Looked up from germline, CDR1 is SGHNT and CDR2 is YYREEE (reference sequence). CDR3 DNA: TGTGCCAGCAGCTGGGACAGGGGAAGTGGCTACACCTTC. Translating gives CASSWDRGSGYTF.

This clone has a handful of counts. This chain uses TRBV7-9 with TRBJ2-7, with 9 bases identical to TRBD1. Germline-derived CDR1 and CDR2 are SEHNR and FQNEAQ (reference sequence). The V segment lost 5 bases and the J segment 5 bases; nucleotides outside the gene matches: 13. This CDR3 is 16 amino acids long. The CDR3 DNA reads TGTGCCAGCAGCCCTGGACCCGGGACAGGGATCAACGAGCAGTACTTC. Encoded protein: CASSPGPGTGINEQYF. The full variable domain, rest sourced from reference TRBV7-9 and TRBJ2-7, is DTGVSQNPRHKITKRGQNVTFRCDPISEHNRLYWYRQTLGQGPEFLTYFQNEAQLEKSRLLSDRFSAERPKGSFSTLEIQRTEQGDSAMYLCASSPGPGTGINEQYFGPGTRLTVT.

The chain uses TRBV10-3 and TRBJ1-1; maybe TRBD1 (6 bases). Trimming took off 11 bases at V and 5 bases at J, with 18 bases between the two ends. From germline, CDR1 is ENHRY and CDR2 SYGVKD. The length of the CDR3 is 13 residues. CDR3: CAAGARQRTEAFF. The CDR3 bases are TGTGCCGCAGGGGCCCGTCAGAGGACTGAAGCTTTCTTT.

The DNA of the CDR3 is TGTGCCAGCTCACCTGATGACGGGTACGAGCAGTACTTC. This codes for CASSPDDGYEQYF. The gene calls are TRBV18 and TRBJ2-7; D uncertain. V was pared by 3 bases and J by 4 bases, with 10 bases between. CDR1 is KGHSH and CDR2 is LQKENI in the germline V gene. This CDR3 region has 13 residues.

This clone has only one observation. Since a much larger clone is just one base distant, this may be a read error. The V call is TRBV12-3 or TRBV12-4, the J call TRBJ1-5; D is uncertain. V was trimmed by 4 bases and J by 2 bases, leaving 6 bases between them. CDR3 length: 13 amino acids. The CDR3 sequence: CASSSQGNQPQHF. In nucleotides, the CDR3 is TGTGCCAGCAGTTCCCAGGGCAATCAGCCCCAGCATTTT.

The J gene is TRBJ1-3, the V gene TRBV9, with 10 bases identical to TRBD1. Looked up from germline, CDR1 is SGDLS and CDR2 is YYNGEE. V dropped 3 bases and J dropped 4; count of bases not matched to a gene: 4. The CDR3 runs to 15 residues. The chain's CDR3 is CASSAGQGNGNTIYF. The CDR3 nucleotides read TGTGCCAGCAGCGCGGGACAGGGGAACGGAAACACCATATATTTT.

The chain joins TRBV6-5 to TRBJ1-6; 7 nucleotides align to TRBD1. V shed 7 bases and J 9 bases; nucleotides not matched to a gene: 12. The CDR3 contains 15 residues. Looked up from germline, CDR1 is MNHEY and CDR2 is SVGAGI. This CDR3 is CASTNRGVRSSPLHF. CDR3 DNA: TGTGCCAGCACCAACAGGGGTGTGAGGAGTTCACCCCTCCACTTT.

The chain links TRBV28 to TRBJ2-3, with D perhaps matching TRBD1 (6 bases). V lost 3 bases, J lost 1 base, and 14 bases lay in between. CDR3 size: 16 residues. CDR1 and CDR2 (germline): MDHEN, SYDVKM. This CDR3 is CASSFGVAGGTDTQYF. The CDR3 coding sequence is TGTGCCAGCAGTTTCGGGGTAGCAGGGGGCACAGATACGCAGTATTTT.

The genes are TRBV7-2 and TRBJ2-1, with TRBD2 as a possible D gene (7 bases). Trimming stripped 4 bases from V and 6 bases from J, with 22 bases between. The CDR3 is 17 amino acids. The germline V gene has CDR1 SGHTA and CDR2 FQGNSA. The CDR3 region has the DNA TGTGCCAGCAGCTCCTTGGGTGGGACTAAGGGGGGCAATGAGCAGTTCTTC. This gives the protein CASSSLGGTKGGNEQFF.

J is TRBJ2-1 and V is TRBV11-3, with 12 bases that match TRBD1. J was trimmed by 5 bases and V by 5 bases; bases with no gene match: 16. This CDR3 is built from 19 residues. The germline CDR1 and CDR2 sequences are SGHNT and YENEEA. The CDR3 sequence is CASSKRDRGPADTHNEQFF. In DNA, the CDR3 is TGTGCCAGCAGCAAGCGGGACAGGGGGCCTGCCGACACACACAATGAGCAGTTCTTC.

J is TRBJ2-3 and V is TRBV7-6; 9 bases align to TRBD2. The CDR3 covers 15 residues. Germline-derived CDR1 and CDR2 are SGHVS and FNYEAQ. The V segment lost 2 bases and the J segment 6 bases; nucleotides outside the gene matches: 6. Written as DNA, the CDR3 is TGTGCCAGCAGCTTACTAGCGGGGCCCCGGGATACGCAGTATTTT. This translates into CASSLLAGPRDTQYF. Drawing the rest from reference TRBV7-6 and TRBJ2-3, the complete variable domain is GAGVSQSPRYKVTKRGQDVALRCDPISGHVSLYWYRQALGQGPEFLTYFNYEAQQDKSGLPNDRFSAERPEGSISTLTIQRTEQRDSAMYRCASSLLAGPRDTQYFGPGTRLTVL.